Sequencing of this T cell receptor (beta chain) was carried out in a study of T-cell memory formation after mild COVID-19. TCRdb re-analysed the 5' RACE reads in MiXCR, keeping a single row per CDR3 protein. The sample consists of about 470,000 distinct CDR3 sequences, roughly 25% of them appearing once. The CDR3 extends over 15 amino acids. Trimming stripped 9 bases from V and 0 bases from J, with 17 bases between. Sequencing was carried out using PBMCs or a T cell subset sorted from them (not recorded which). The chain links TRBV12-3 or TRBV12-4 to TRBJ2-5; D may be TRBD1 (5 bases). The TCR was taken from an adult woman who had mild COVID-19 (a few samples of this study predate the infection). Cell type and time point are not known. CDR3: CARSLVQAYQETQYF. In nucleotides, the CDR3 is TGTGCCAGGAGTCTTGTACAGGCGTACCAAGAGACCCAGTACTTC.